This TCR beta chain was profiled in a study of beta chain features in type 1 diabetes. Study-wide context: On cell yields, gender and age, patients and healthy donors were similar.

The length of the CDR3 is 15 residues. With 4 bases removed from V and 0 bases from J, the gap between germline ends came to 11 bases. Germline CDR1 SGHRS, CDR2 YFSETQ. About this clone: The antigen remains undetermined.

All of the isolated RNA was reverse transcribed, so expressed TCRB transcripts were sequenced. Only in-frame clones appear in the TCRdb table, and some are missing; sequencing was by immunoSEQ multiplex PCR. The sample holds some 200,000 clones; roughly 16% are singletons and the top ten take 0.085%. General study points: People with Type 1 diabetes carried modestly yet significantly shorter TCRB CDR3s in all four CD4+ subsets. Cells expressing TCR highly could be over-represented by cDNA sequencing. Insertions were fewer and deletions more numerous at VDJ junctions in type 1 diabetes patients. It was among patients, rather than healthy donors, that naive, central memory and Treg TCRB repertoires appeared more similar.

The receptor's source is a man aged 25-45 years with type 1 diabetes. Sequenced input: naive CD4+ T cells from blood. The J gene is TRBJ2-1, the V gene TRBV5-1, with D maybe TRBD2 (5 bases). CDR3 nucleotide sequence: TGCGCCAGCAGCCTTGCGGGTATCTCCTACAATGAGCAGTTCTTC. Translation gives CASSLAGISYNEQFF.